The sequence of this T cell receptor beta chain was determined in a study of T cells after yellow fever vaccination. They built TCR cDNA with 5'RACE template switching, a step that put in a universal primer site and UMIs. TCRdb re-derived calls from the 5' RACE reads in MiXCR, one entry per CDR3 protein. The table lists some 320,000 distinct CDR3 sequences, around 10% of them singletons. Study-wide results and caveats: Clones from primary vaccination mostly reappeared after the booster (roughly 95% CD4, approximately 86% CD8). Although most clonotypes did not, a small share appeared in both CD4 and CD8 compartments.

This clonotype has only a few counts. Its antigen is currently unknown. This CDR3 comprises 15 residues. Germline loops: CDR1 SGHNT, CDR2 YENEEA. V was clipped by 5 bases and J by 5 bases; unmatched bases: 2. The chain couples TRBV11-3 to TRBJ2-3; TRBD2 aligns across 15 bases. The source is a man aged 18 to 30 who received the YFV17D yellow fever vaccine. The sample was CD4+ T cells sorted from PBMCs, taken 45 days after the yellow fever booster vaccination. As DNA, the CDR3 is TGTGCCAGCAGCACGGGACTAGCGGGGGGAGATACGCAGTATTTT. Amino acid sequence: CASSTGLAGGDTQYF.